The 23 T cell receptor beta chains listed next were all sequenced from one sample in a study of long-term antiretroviral therapy in people with HIV. A v3.0 immunoSEQ assay was performed at survey level. Method: immunoSEQ multiplex PCR; TCRdb's copy keeps in-frame clones and lacks some. Of some 28,000 clones listed, about 95% are singletons. This specimen consisted of unsorted PBMCs, obtained more than 6 years after starting antiretroviral therapy. The receptors originated from a man aged 25 to 45 with HIV.

The V call is TRBV30, the J call TRBJ1-6; TRBD1 aligns across 7 bases. Germline V gene lookup returns CDR1 GTSNPN and CDR2 SVGIG (reference sequence). J lost 9 bases, V lost 6 bases, and 8 bases had no gene match. The CDR3 runs to 13 residues. CDR3 DNA sequence: TGTGCCTGTTCCCGGGACAGACTTTCACCCCTCCACTTT. Translation: CACSRDRLSPLHF.

The chain is built from TRBV6-1 and TRBJ1-1; 7 nucleotides align to TRBD1. Per the germline V gene, CDR1 is MNHNS and CDR2 is SASEGT. This CDR3 is 13 amino acids long. J gave up 3 bases and V 4 bases, and 2 bases lay outside the gene matches. CDR3: CASSVDRDTEAFF. In DNA, the CDR3 is TGTGCCAGCAGTGTCGACAGGGACACTGAAGCTTTCTTT.

The gene calls are TRBV7-9 and TRBJ1-1, with D unclear. This CDR3 contains 14 residues. Trimming left V 1 base short and J 1 base short, with 7 bases between. Germline values: CDR1 SEHNR, CDR2 FQNEAQ (reference sequence). The CDR3 coding sequence is TGTGCCAGCAGCTTAGGCGCGGGGAACACTGAAGCTTTCTTT. Translation gives CASSLGAGNTEAFF.

This clone qualifies as medium-sized. Other nucleotide sequences in the sample specify the same CDR3. The rearrangement uses TRBV6-6 and TRBJ2-7; TRBD2 matches 7 bases. After removal of 0 bases from V and 5 bases from J, the junction contained 4 bases not matched to a gene. The CDR3 sequence is 14 residues long. The germline CDR1 and CDR2 sequences are MNHNY and SVGAGI (reference sequence). CDR3 sequence: CASSYSPGRDEQYF. DNA for the CDR3: TGTGCCAGCAGTTACTCGCCAGGGAGGGACGAGCAGTACTTC.

This chain links TRBV2 with TRBJ2-7, with D perhaps matching TRBD1 (7 bases). V lost 5 bases and J 3 bases, leaving 17 bases between the germline ends. The CDR3 covers 15 residues. Germline CDR1 reads SNHLY; CDR2 reads FYNNEI. This chain's CDR3 is CASSFGQAGFYEQYF. The CDR3 nucleotides read TGTGCCAGCAGTTTCGGACAGGCGGGATTCTACGAGCAGTACTTC.

The chain couples TRBV30 to TRBJ1-2, with a possible D match to TRBD1 (6 bases). V lost 7 bases and J lost 7, with 16 bases in between. The CDR3 contains 12 residues. Germline loops: CDR1 GTSNPN, CDR2 SVGIG (reference sequence). The CDR3 DNA reads as TGTGCCTTATCCGGGACCAGGGGTGGCTACACCTTC. Amino acids: CALSGTRGGYTF.

The chain is built from TRBV27 and TRBJ2-2; D call uncertain. In germline, CDR1 is MNHEY, CDR2 SMNVEV (reference sequence). The CDR3 length is 15 residues. V was trimmed by 5 bases and J by 6 bases, leaving 16 bases between them. CDR3 sequence (DNA): TGTGCCAGCAGTCCCCTAAACGGCGGAGCCGGGGAGCTGTTTTTT. It encodes CASSPLNGGAGELFF.

The V gene is TRBV2, the J gene TRBJ2-7; the match to TRBD2 covers 8 bases. Germline V gives CDR1 SNHLY, CDR2 FYNNEI. The CDR3 is 14 amino acids. After removal of 7 bases from V and 4 bases from J, the junction contained 9 bases not matched to a gene. Here the CDR3 reads CASISTSGLYEQYF. In DNA form, the CDR3 reads TGTGCCAGCATAAGTACTAGCGGTCTATACGAGCAGTACTTC.

This chain connects TRBV6-5 to TRBJ1-2; D unclear. This CDR3 is built from 13 residues. Deletions cut 10 bases from V and 7 bases from J, with 19 bases between. Per germline, CDR1 MNHEY and CDR2 SVGAGI. CDR3 coding DNA: TGTGCCACCGACCGGGTTGGGTCCGCTGGCTACACCTTC. Translating it yields CATDRVGSAGYTF.

This clone was observed a single time. The V call is TRBV30, the J call TRBJ2-7, with D tentatively TRBD1 (5 bases). The ends were cut back, 5 bases at V and 3 bases at J, with 17 bases in the middle. The CDR3 runs to 14 residues. CDR1 GTSNPN and CDR2 SVGIG come from the germline V gene (reference sequence). The CDR3 DNA is TGTGCCTGGGCCACCACCATAGGGGACTACGAGCAGTACTTC. This gives the protein CAWATTIGDYEQYF.

The J gene is TRBJ1-4, the V gene TRBV27, with a possible D match to TRBD1 (5 bases). V was trimmed by 2 bases and J by 7 bases, leaving 17 bases between them. This CDR3 has 16 amino acids. Germline V gene data show CDR1 as MNHEY and CDR2 as SMNVEV (reference sequence). CDR3 in DNA: TGTGCCAGCAGTTTACCTCCGCTTACGGGGGGTGAAAAACTGTTTTTT. It specifies CASSLPPLTGGEKLFF.

This clone occurred once. This chain links TRBV5-4 with TRBJ2-1; 8 bases line up with TRBD2. Germline V gene lookup returns CDR1 SGHNT and CDR2 YYREEE (reference sequence). CDR3 length: 19 amino acids. The V gene end was trimmed by 0 bases and the J gene end by 6 bases; junction bases not matched to a gene: 17. CDR3 in amino acids: CASSLGPALGGGLINEQFF. The CDR3 coding sequence is TGTGCCAGCAGCTTGGGGCCCGCTTTAGGCGGGGGGCTGATCAATGAGCAGTTCTTC.

V is TRBV28 and J is TRBJ1-2; a weak D match, TRBD1 (6 bases). CDR1 and CDR2 (germline): MDHEN, SYDVKM. This CDR3 has 14 amino acids. V was shortened by 1 base and J by 7 bases, with 13 bases between the two germline ends. The CDR3 bases are TGTGCCAGCAGTTTATCGGGGGGGCTTTTTGGCTACACCTTC. Translating gives CASSLSGGLFGYTF.

This chain links TRBV4-2 with TRBJ1-2; D unresolved. This CDR3 has 17 residues. V shed 0 bases and J shed 3 bases, with 17 bases lying between them. The germline CDR1 and CDR2 sequences are LGHNA and YNFKEQ. CDR3 sequence reads: CASSQDPVRIRDYGYTF. For the CDR3, the DNA is TGTGCCAGCAGCCAAGATCCAGTTAGGATCCGGGACTATGGCTACACCTTC.

The chain carries TRBV5-1 and TRBJ1-2; 8 bases map to TRBD1. CDR3 length equals 13 residues. Germline loops: CDR1 SGHRS, CDR2 YFSETQ. The ends lost 0 bases at V and 8 bases at J; junction bases unmatched: 3. The CDR3 loop reads CASSLGTGYGYTF. The CDR3 DNA is TGCGCCAGCAGCTTGGGGACAGGGTACGGCTACACCTTC.

A single count supports this clone. The CDR3 coding sequence is TGCGCCAGCAGCCAAGAACGAGCGGGCTCCTACAATGAGCAGTTCTTC. It encodes CASSQERAGSYNEQFF. The chain uses TRBV4-3 and TRBJ2-1, with D perhaps matching TRBD2 (6 bases). In germline, CDR1 is LGHNA, CDR2 YSLEER. V was shortened by 0 bases and J by 0 bases, with 9 bases between the two germline ends. The CDR3 is made up of 16 amino acids.

The chain links TRBV7-2 to TRBJ2-1; D possibly matches TRBD1 or TRBD2 (5 bases each). Germline V gene lookup returns CDR1 SGHTA and CDR2 FQGNSA. The CDR3 length is 16 residues. With 6 bases removed from V and 8 bases from J, the gap between germline ends came to 23 bases. The CDR3 coding sequence is TGTGCCAGCAGATCTTCCGGGACCACATCTCGAGATGAGCAGTTCTTC. Its protein is CASRSSGTTSRDEQFF. The full variable domain, rest sourced from reference TRBV7-2 and TRBJ2-1, is GAGVSQSPSNKVTEKGKDVELRCDPISGHTALYWYRQSLGQGLEFLIYFQGNSAPDKSGLPSDRFSAERTGGSVSTLTIQRTQQEDSAVYLCASRSSGTTSRDEQFFGPGTRLTVL.

The chain has TRBV5-4 and TRBJ2-3; TRBD2 matches at 12 bases. J was trimmed by 10 bases and V by 4 bases; bases with no gene match: 13. In germline, CDR1 is SGHNT, CDR2 YYREEE (reference sequence). The length of the CDR3 is 16 residues. CDR3 bases: TGTGCCAGCAGCGGCCTGACTAGCGGGGGAAAGGATCCGCAGTATTTT. The encoded protein is CASSGLTSGGKDPQYF.

The CDR3 is CASSWTGGVTGELFF. Written as DNA, the CDR3 is TGTGCCAGCAGTTGGACAGGGGGCGTCACCGGGGAGCTGTTTTTT. The chain joins TRBV27 to TRBJ2-2; 11 bases map to TRBD1. The CDR3 extends over 15 amino acids. V shed 4 bases, J shed 4 bases, and the junction held 2 bases outside the gene matches. Germline V gene sequence: CDR1 MNHEY, CDR2 SMNVEV (reference sequence).

The J gene is TRBJ2-3, the V gene TRBV11-2; TRBD2 matches 8 bases. The ends lost 3 bases at V and 1 base at J; junction bases unmatched: 3. This CDR3 is 15 amino acids long. Looked up from germline, CDR1 is SGHAT and CDR2 is FQNNGV. This chain's CDR3 is CASSFILAGTDTQYF. CDR3 nucleotide sequence: TGTGCCAGCAGCTTTATACTAGCGGGCACAGATACGCAGTATTTT.

This chain connects TRBV5-8 to TRBJ2-7; D gene unclear. The CDR3 covers 14 residues. Trimming stripped 1 base from V and 0 bases from J, with 8 bases between. Germline CDR1 reads SGHTS; CDR2 reads YDEGEE. In DNA form, the CDR3 reads TGTGCCAGCAGCTTGTCGCCGGACTCCTACGAGCAGTACTTC. Encoded protein: CASSLSPDSYEQYF.

The rearrangement joins TRBV30 to TRBJ1-3, with TRBD1 as a possible D gene (5 bases). Looked up from germline, CDR1 is GTSNPN and CDR2 is SVGIG (reference sequence). The CDR3 consists of 14 residues. V dropped 4 bases and J dropped 0 bases, with 10 bases sitting between them. For the CDR3, the DNA is TGTGCCTGGACTGGGGGATTCTCTGGAAACACCATATATTTT. Translated, it gives CAWTGGFSGNTIYF.

This chain uses TRBV2 with TRBJ1-1; tentatively, D is TRBD1 (5 bases). The CDR3 loop spans 15 amino acids. The germline CDR1 and CDR2 sequences are SNHLY and FYNNEI. The ends were cut back, 7 bases at V and 0 bases at J, with 15 bases in the middle. The CDR3 reads CASTVQGVMNTEAFF. For the CDR3, the DNA is TGTGCCAGCACTGTCCAGGGCGTCATGAACACTGAAGCTTTCTTT.